This note documents a single TCR beta chain sequence. The data originate from a study of blood T cell repertoires in COVID-19. Clinical history as reported by participants underpinned cohort assignment. The CDR3 extends over 17 amino acids. V dropped 0 bases and J dropped 3 bases, with 15 bases sitting between them. From germline, CDR1 is LNHNV and CDR2 YYDKDF (reference sequence). TCRdb keeps only in-frame clones here, not all; method: immunoSEQ multiplex PCR. The sample lists under 250,000 clones, roughly 88% occurring once. The sample comprised PBMCs or T cells enriched from blood (not recorded which). V usage is TRBV15 and J usage is TRBJ2-4; possible D gene TRBD2, 7 bases. This TCR derives from a woman in her 30s who had been exposed to COVID-19. The CDR3 nucleotides read TGTGCCACCAGCAGAGATGACGGGGGGCTGGTCAAAAACATTCAGTACTTC. It specifies CATSRDDGGLVKNIQYF.